The 26 T cell receptor beta chains presented below share a single source sample, sequenced in a study of blood T cell repertoires in COVID-19. Assay used: immunoSEQ multiplex PCR; TCRdb lists only in-frame clones, some missing. Altogether approximately 280,000 clones are present, 65% to 90% being singletons, with the ten largest covering approximately 5%. The specimen sequenced was peripheral blood. Receptors were obtained from a man aged 50 to 59 with active or convalescent COVID-19.

J is TRBJ2-1 and V is TRBV19; maybe TRBD2 (6 bases). V was trimmed by 4 bases and J by 8 bases, leaving 15 bases between them. Germline V gene sequence: CDR1 LNHDA, CDR2 SQIVND (reference sequence). This CDR3 is 14 amino acids long. CDR3 bases: TGTGCCAGTAGTAGGTCGACTAGGCCAGATGAGCAGTTCTTC. Encoded protein: CASSRSTRPDEQFF.

The rearrangement uses TRBV2 and TRBJ1-5; unclear D gene. V was trimmed by 7 bases and J by 4 bases, leaving 11 bases between them. The CDR3 covers 13 residues. The germline V gene encodes CDR1 SNHLY and CDR2 FYNNEI. The CDR3 loop reads CASKYNMNQPQHF. The CDR3 region has the DNA TGTGCCAGCAAATACAACATGAATCAGCCCCAGCATTTT.

The V and J genes are TRBV24-1 and TRBJ2-7; D gene unclear. The CDR3 length is 15 residues. The V and J ends lost 4 bases and 6 bases respectively, with 18 bases between them. The germline V gene encodes CDR1 KGHDR and CDR2 SFDVKD. The CDR3 loop is CATSEQNLFTGEQYF. CDR3 bases: TGTGCCACCAGTGAACAAAACCTTTTTACGGGCGAGCAGTACTTC.

The V gene is TRBV6-4, the J gene TRBJ2-1; 8 bases agree with TRBD2. Germline assignment: CDR1 MRHNA and CDR2 SNTAGT. This CDR3 has 16 amino acids. The trim removed 5 bases at V and 8 bases at J, leaving 14 bases unmatched. The CDR3 sequence: CASSLPWTSPFDEQFF. In nucleotides, the CDR3 is TGTGCCAGCAGTCTACCTTGGACTAGCCCGTTCGATGAGCAGTTCTTC.

This chain joins TRBV7-6 and TRBJ2-7, with D possibly TRBD1 on 6 matching bases. CDR1 and CDR2 (germline): SGHVS, FNYEAQ. V lost 3 bases to trimming and J lost 2 bases, with 14 bases between them. CDR3 size: 15 residues. CDR3 bases: TGTGCCAGCAGCTTGGGACAAGGGGCCCCCTACGAGCAGTACTTC. Its protein product is CASSLGQGAPYEQYF. The complete variable domain, with remaining parts taken from reference TRBV7-6 and TRBJ2-7, reads GAGVSQSPRYKVTKRGQDVALRCDPISGHVSLYWYRQALGQGPEFLTYFNYEAQQDKSGLPNDRFSAERPEGSISTLTIQRTEQRDSAMYRCASSLGQGAPYEQYFGPGTRLTVT.

A remark on this clone: This sample also contains other DNA sequences that code for the same CDR3. This sequence joins TRBV6-5 and TRBJ1-4; 7 bases align to TRBD1. The CDR3 spans 14 residues. V shed 6 bases, J shed 0 bases, and the junction held 1 base outside the gene matches. The germline gives CDR1 MNHEY, CDR2 SVGAGI. The CDR3 protein is CASRTGATNEKLFF. CDR3 sequence (DNA): TGTGCCAGCAGAACAGGGGCAACTAATGAAAAACTGTTTTTT.

This clone occurred once. J is TRBJ1-4 and V is TRBV3-1 (or the pseudogene TRBV3-2), with TRBD1 as a possible D gene (6 bases). Trimming took 2 bases from V and 4 from J, leaving 20 bases between them. The germline gives CDR1 LGHDT, CDR2 YNNKEL (reference sequence). This CDR3 region has 18 residues. The CDR3 DNA is TGTGCCAGCAGCCAATCCGCCAGACTGTCACAGGGTAATGAAAAACTGTTTTTT. It yields the protein CASSQSARLSQGNEKLFF.

This clone was seen a few times. The chain links TRBV9 to TRBJ2-1; tentative D call: TRBD2 (5 bases). Trimming pared 4 bases from V and 6 bases from J, leaving 20 bases between. In germline, CDR1 is SGDLS, CDR2 YYNGEE. CDR3 length: 16 residues. The CDR3 reads CASSSYRGLGTNEQFF. The CDR3 DNA follows: TGTGCCAGCAGCTCTTACCGGGGATTAGGAACCAATGAGCAGTTCTTC.

V gene TRBV12-5 combines with J gene TRBJ1-1, with a weak D call TRBD1 (6 bases). Trimming removed 6 bases at V and 1 base at J, with 15 bases between. From germline, CDR1 is LGHNT and CDR2 FRNRAP. There are 15 residues in the CDR3. CDR3 amino acids: CASGPSGQKNTEAFF. DNA for the CDR3: TGTGCTAGTGGCCCAAGCGGACAGAAGAACACTGAAGCTTTCTTT. Variable domain in full (rest from reference TRBV12-5 and TRBJ1-1): DARVTQTPRHKVTEMGQEVTMRCQPILGHNTVFWYRQTMMQGLELLAYFRNRAPLDDSGMPKDRFSAEMPDATLATLKIQPSEPRDSAVYFCASGPSGQKNTEAFFGQGTRLTVV.

The CDR3 bases are TGTGCCAGCAGTGAGGGCGGGGCCCCCGGCAACGAGCAGTACTTC. This translates into CASSEGGAPGNEQYF. The gene calls are TRBV2 and TRBJ2-7; the D gene is possibly TRBD2 (6 bases). V lost 3 bases and J lost 5, with 17 bases in between. The CDR3 loop spans 15 amino acids. Germline V lookup: CDR1 SNHLY, CDR2 FYNNEI.

The count of this clone is one. The chain combines TRBV6-2 or TRBV6-3 with TRBJ2-5, with a weak D call TRBD2 (6 bases). The CDR3 extends over 12 amino acids. V was clipped by 6 bases and J by 5 bases, with 10 bases between them. Germline V gene data show CDR1 as MNHEY and CDR2 as SVGEGT. CDR3 nucleotides: TGTGCCAGCAGCCCGGAGGGGGAGACCCAGTACTTC. Translated, it gives CASSPEGETQYF.

The rearrangement links TRBV27 to TRBJ2-7, with 10 nucleotides matching TRBD1. Germline CDR1 and CDR2: MNHEY and SMNVEV (reference sequence). This CDR3 spans 14 amino acids. Trimming cost V 3 bases and J 4 bases; bases outside gene matches: 3. The CDR3 reads CASSLGTGAYEQYF. CDR3 DNA sequence: TGTGCCAGCAGTTTGGGGACAGGGGCTTACGAGCAGTACTTC.

This chain links TRBV3-1 (or the pseudogene TRBV3-2) with TRBJ2-1; TRBD2 matches at 12 bases. Germline V gene sequence: CDR1 LGHDT, CDR2 YNNKEL (reference sequence). The CDR3 totals 16 residues. The junction had 11 bases not matched to a gene; V was cut back by 4 bases and J by 10 bases. CDR3 bases: TGTGCCAGCAGCCGGCTAGCGGGAGGGCTTGATATGGAGCAGTTCTTC. Translation: CASSRLAGGLDMEQFF.

The genes are TRBV6-5 and TRBJ2-2, with TRBD2 matching 10 bases. CDR3 length: 15 residues. Trimming cost V 7 bases and J 3 bases; bases outside gene matches: 5. CDR1 is MNHEY and CDR2 is SVGAGI in the germline V gene. CDR3 sequence: CASIPAGGYTGELFF. In DNA form, the CDR3 reads TGTGCCAGCATTCCAGCGGGAGGGTACACCGGGGAGCTGTTTTTT.

The chain joins TRBV5-1 to TRBJ1-2; D gene ambiguous. V was cut by 4 bases and J by 7 bases, with 8 bases left in between. The CDR3 totals 11 residues. The V gene's germline CDR1 is SGHRS and CDR2 YFSETQ. CDR3 sequence: CASSPGSGYTF. The CDR3 nucleotides read TGCGCCAGCAGCCCGGGATCTGGCTACACCTTC.

The chain couples TRBV7-8 to TRBJ2-1; 9 bases match TRBD1. V was clipped by 7 bases and J by 2 bases; unmatched bases: 6. The CDR3 is 15 residues long. Germline V gene lookup returns CDR1 SGHVS and CDR2 FQNEAQ. As DNA, the CDR3 is TGTGCCAGCACCATGTACAGGGGGCCCTACAATGAGCAGTTCTTC. Protein: CASTMYRGPYNEQFF.

This clone was picked up a small number of times. This chain joins TRBV3-1 (or the pseudogene TRBV3-2) and TRBJ2-7, with a weak D call TRBD1 (6 bases). V shed 4 bases and J shed 5 bases, with 15 bases lying between them. The CDR3 length is 14 residues. Looked up from germline, CDR1 is LGHDT and CDR2 is YNNKEL (reference sequence). In DNA form, the CDR3 reads TGTGCCAGCAGCCGTCTGGGGGCAGGTCACGAGCAGTACTTC. Residues: CASSRLGAGHEQYF.

CDR3 sequence: CAWSFGGAPGNSPLHF. The DNA of the CDR3 is TGTGCCTGGAGTTTCGGTGGGGCCCCTGGGAATTCACCCCTCCACTTT. The genes are TRBV30 and TRBJ1-6; a weak D match, TRBD1 (5 bases). The CDR3 contains 16 residues. The germline V and J ends were trimmed by 2 bases and 7 bases, with 18 bases remaining between them. Per the germline V gene, CDR1 is GTSNPN and CDR2 is SVGIG (reference sequence).

This chain links TRBV20-1 with TRBJ2-7; no clear D. Germline CDR1 DFQATT, CDR2 SNEGSKA (reference sequence). The CDR3 totals 11 residues. The V and J ends lost 5 bases and 5 bases respectively, with 10 bases between them. The CDR3 bases are TGCAGTGCTGTTAGCTTGAACGAGCAGTACTTC. Protein product: CSAVSLNEQYF.

The rearrangement uses TRBV21-1 and TRBJ2-1; the table's D call, TRBD1, has no DNA check behind it. TRBV21-1 is designated a pseudogene. The CDR3 is made up of 17 amino acids. Written as DNA, the CDR3 is TGTGCCAGCAGCAAAGTCTCCGCCCAGGGGAGAATAAATGAGCAGTTCTTC. Protein product: CASSKVSAQGRINEQFF.

The gene calls are TRBV9 and TRBJ2-5, with 7 bases aligning to TRBD2. J gave up 1 base and V 3 bases, and 3 bases lay outside the gene matches. Germline CDR1 reads SGDLS; CDR2 reads YYNGEE. This CDR3 has 14 residues. The CDR3 coding sequence is TGTGCCAGCAGCGCGAGCGGGGCCCAAGAGACCCAGTACTTC. It encodes CASSASGAQETQYF.

The count of this clone is one. V gene TRBV5-1 combines with J gene TRBJ2-1; D unclear. There are 16 residues in the CDR3. In germline, CDR1 is SGHRS, CDR2 YFSETQ. Trimming took 0 bases from V and 0 from J, leaving 10 bases between them. The CDR3 DNA reads TGCGCCAGCAGCTTGGTGGGCCAGAGCTCCTACAATGAGCAGTTCTTC. Protein product: CASSLVGQSSYNEQFF.

The rearrangement uses TRBV7-6 and TRBJ1-4; D gene uncertain. This CDR3 comprises 13 residues. V was pared by 1 base and J by 7 bases, with 7 bases between. From germline, CDR1 is SGHVS and CDR2 FNYEAQ. CDR3 amino acids: CASSLGGREKLFF. CDR3 DNA sequence: TGTGCCAGCAGCTTAGGAGGCCGTGAAAAACTGTTTTTT.

This clone has only a few counts. This chain uses TRBV10-3 with TRBJ2-3, with 8 bases identical to TRBD2. The CDR3 has 14 amino acids. Germline V gives CDR1 ENHRY, CDR2 SYGVKD. The V segment lost 6 bases and the J segment 5 bases; nucleotides outside the gene matches: 7. The CDR3 protein is CAIRGPGGEDTQYF. The CDR3 nucleotides are TGTGCCATCAGGGGTCCGGGAGGGGAAGATACGCAGTATTTT.

J is TRBJ2-1 and V is TRBV28, with 7 bases fitting TRBD1. This CDR3 spans 14 amino acids. CDR1 and CDR2 from the germline V gene are MDHEN and SYDVKM. J lost 5 bases, V lost 6 bases, and 7 bases had no gene match. This CDR3 is CASRLGQPNNEQFF. The CDR3 nucleotides are TGTGCCAGCAGGCTGGGACAGCCTAACAATGAGCAGTTCTTC.

This clone was observed once. This chain joins TRBV5-1 and TRBJ2-5, with D perhaps TRBD2 (6 bases). From germline, CDR1 is SGHRS and CDR2 YFSETQ. This CDR3 contains 14 residues. V lost 3 bases to trimming and J lost 5 bases, with 14 bases between them. CDR3 amino acids: CASSSGLESETQYF. CDR3 in DNA: TGCGCCAGCAGCTCGGGACTGGAGAGTGAGACCCAGTACTTC. Full variable domain (remainder filled in from reference TRBV5-1 and TRBJ2-5): KAGVTQTPRYLIKTRGQQVTLSCSPISGHRSVSWYQQTPGQGLQFLFEYFSETQRNKGNFPGRFSGRQFSNSRSEMNVSTLELGDSALYLCASSSGLESETQYFGPGTRLLVL.